Reported below is one T cell receptor (beta chain). Its antigen is as yet unknown. This sample is part of a study of cytomegalovirus exposure and HLA in healthy donors. General study findings and limits: Researchers reportedly found TCR beta sequences accurately predicted most subjects' HLA-A and HLA-B alleles. Donor immune exposure was known only as CMV serostatus. Cytomegalovirus association was assigned to approximately 160 TCR beta chains.

The PCR employed 60 Vbeta primers together with 13 Jbeta primers. Assay used: immunoSEQ multiplex PCR; TCRdb lists only in-frame clones, some missing. The repertoire holds more than 95,000 clones, with roughly 78% as singletons. Germline V gene lookup returns CDR1 MNHEY and CDR2 SVGAGI. The CDR3 sequence is 14 residues long. V dropped 5 bases and J dropped 1 base, with 11 bases sitting between them. The sequenced sample consisted of PBMCs. The sequence derives from a man younger than 45 in good health and CMV-seropositive. The chain couples TRBV6-5 to TRBJ2-5; unclear D gene. The CDR3 nucleotides read TGTGCCAGCAGTCCCCCTGGGCTCCAAGAGACCCAGTACTTC. It specifies CASSPPGLQETQYF.